This note documents a single T cell receptor beta chain sequence. Its specificity is not known. Compared with germline, one end of the junction differs, possibly owing to a read error. The source of the sample is a study of cytomegalovirus exposure and HLA in healthy donors. Looking at the study overall: Most donors, 70% to 85% of some 400 genotyped, fell in the Caucasian-associated ancestry cluster.

The germline CDR1 and CDR2 sequences are SSHAT and FNYEAQ (reference sequence). The CDR3 has 16 amino acids. PCR amplification relied on 60 Vbeta primers (plus 13 Jbeta primers). Per the study methods: Counted up in a later analysis, unique TCR beta chains came to 60 million to 95 million, with around 9.9 million shared. Repertoires were generated with immunoSEQ multiplex PCR, while TCRdb's copy carries only in-frame clones and drops some. V, J and clone size are those of that table, while D and trimming were read from the DNA. This table holds approximately 97,000 clones, less than 85% found once. Study-wide results and limits: The productive fraction for most TCR beta V segments was about 90% or about 30% in an earlier analysis.

This TCR derives from a man aged 40-49 years in good health and CMV-seronegative. The source material was PBMCs. This chain connects TRBV7-7 to TRBJ2-7, with D perhaps matching TRBD1 (6 bases). The CDR3 loop is CASSLQPSTGPDEQYF. CDR3 bases: TGTGCTAGCAGCCTTCAACCCAGTACAGGGCCCGACGAGCAGTACTTC.